This T cell receptor beta chain came from a study of CD8+ T cells in alopecia areata. Reverse transcription of extracted RNA yielded cDNA, which provided the sequencing template. Clones were read by immunoSEQ multiplex PCR, and TCRdb kept only the in-frame ones, dropping some. The sample yields about 180,000 clones, approximately 65% seen once. Germline V gene lookup returns CDR1 MNHNY and CDR2 SVGAGI (reference sequence). V was shortened by 3 bases and J by 10 bases, with 7 bases between the two germline ends. The CDR3 extends over 12 amino acids. The specimen was CD8+ T cells sorted from blood, collected at week 0. The sequence derives from a human donor with alopecia areata. The J gene is TRBJ1-6, the V gene TRBV6-6; D possibly corresponds to TRBD1 (5 bases). The DNA of the CDR3 is TGTGCCAGCAGTTATGGGACCTCACCCCTCCACTTT. This gives the protein CASSYGTSPLHF.